Below are 20 T cell receptor beta chains sequenced from a single sample in a study of control samples from healthy donors and cancer patients. The table came from immunoSEQ multiplex PCR; TCRdb's copy has only in-frame clones and leaves some out. The repertoire has 70,000 to 80,000 clones, approximately 84% of them found once; the top ten carry around 3.8%. Input material: blood. Source of these receptors: a woman aged 50 to 65 in good health.

The rearrangement joins TRBV6-2 or TRBV6-3 to TRBJ1-1; no definite D call. Germline V CDR1 and CDR2: MNHEY, SVGEGT. Trimming pared 6 bases from V and 2 bases from J, leaving 4 bases between. This CDR3 is built from 11 residues. CDR3 DNA: TGTGCCAGCAGCTCTAACACTGAAGCTTTCTTT. This translates into CASSSNTEAFF.

This clone occurred a few times. V is TRBV7-8 and J is TRBJ1-2, with 9 bases matching TRBD1. Losses at the gene ends were 9 bases for V and 5 bases for J; bases not matched to a gene: 7. From germline, CDR1 is SGHVS and CDR2 FQNEAQ. This CDR3 comprises 13 residues. The CDR3 spells CASRGQGWYGYTF. CDR3 nucleotide sequence: TGTGCCAGTAGAGGACAGGGGTGGTATGGCTACACCTTC.

This sequence joins TRBV5-5 and TRBJ1-1; perhaps TRBD1 as D (6 bases). CDR3 length equals 14 residues. V gave up 0 bases and J gave up 7 bases, with 13 bases separating them. The germline V gene has CDR1 SGHKS and CDR2 YYEKEE (reference sequence). The CDR3 nucleotides are TGTGCCAGCAGCTTGGAGGCAGGGGACTATGAAGCTTTCTTT. This codes for CASSLEAGDYEAFF.

V gene TRBV5-5 combines with J gene TRBJ1-1; D gene unclear. V was clipped by 1 base and J by 4 bases, with 8 bases between them. Looked up from germline, CDR1 is SGHKS and CDR2 is YYEKEE (reference sequence). The CDR3 contains 13 residues. Here the CDR3 reads CASSLTTFTEAFF. The CDR3 DNA is TGTGCCAGCAGCTTGACAACATTCACTGAAGCTTTCTTT.

This clone was detected once. The chain has TRBV19 and TRBJ1-1; D unclear. The CDR3 covers 13 residues. Germline V CDR1 and CDR2: LNHDA, SQIVND (reference sequence). Trimming shortened V by 3 bases and J by 4 bases, and 9 bases separated the two germline ends. The chain's CDR3 is CASSIVGLTEAFF. Here the CDR3 DNA reads TGTGCCAGTAGTATTGTAGGGCTCACTGAAGCTTTCTTT. The whole variable domain, filled in from reference TRBV19 and TRBJ1-1, reads DGGITQSPKYLFRKEGQNVTLSCEQNLNHDAMYWYRQDPGQGLRLIYYSQIVNDFQKGDIAEGYSVSREKKESFPLTVTSAQKNPTAFYLCASSIVGLTEAFFGQGTRLTVV.

The rearrangement joins TRBV6-1 to TRBJ2-1; 8 nucleotides agree with TRBD2. The J segment lost 4 bases and the V segment lost 1 base, leaving 3 bases of the junction unmatched. CDR3 size: 15 residues. Germline V lookup: CDR1 MNHNS, CDR2 SASEGT. The CDR3: CASSEGSGAYNEQFF. Written as DNA, the CDR3 is TGTGCCAGCAGTGAAGGTAGCGGGGCATACAATGAGCAGTTCTTC.

The chain links TRBV5-1 to TRBJ1-6, with 10 bases matching TRBD1. V dropped 0 bases and J dropped 8; count of bases not matched to a gene: 2. Germline assignment: CDR1 SGHRS and CDR2 YFSETQ. The CDR3 totals 15 residues. Here the CDR3 reads CASSLVGQGDSPLHF. CDR3 in DNA: TGCGCCAGCAGCTTGGTCGGACAGGGGGATTCACCCCTCCACTTT.

CDR3 in amino acids: CASDGGRTVFGGYTF. CDR3 in DNA: TGTGCCAGCGACGGCGGTCGGACAGTTTTTGGTGGCTACACCTTC. V gene TRBV7-9 combines with J gene TRBJ1-2; possibly TRBD1 for D (6 bases). CDR1 and CDR2 from the germline V gene are SEHNR and FQNEAQ (reference sequence). Deletions cut 8 bases from V and 7 bases from J, with 23 bases between. The CDR3 is made up of 15 amino acids. The whole variable domain, remainder taken from reference TRBV7-9 and TRBJ1-2, is DTGVSQNPRHKITKRGQNVTFRCDPISEHNRLYWYRQTLGQGPEFLTYFQNEAQLEKSRLLSDRFSAERPKGSFSTLEIQRTEQGDSAMYLCASDGGRTVFGGYTFGSGTRLTVV.

The V call is TRBV9, the J call TRBJ1-3; D perhaps matches TRBD1 (5 bases). Between the trimmed V and J ends, which lost 5 bases and 0 bases, there was a span of 12 bases. CDR3 length equals 15 residues. Germline V lookup: CDR1 SGDLS, CDR2 YYNGEE. The CDR3 DNA is TGTGCCAGCAGTCGAAGACAGTCCTCTGGAAACACCATATATTTT. Translation gives CASSRRQSSGNTIYF.

This chain links TRBV28 with TRBJ2-3; the match to TRBD2 covers 9 bases. CDR1 and CDR2 from the germline V gene are MDHEN and SYDVKM. V lost 5 bases, J lost 9 bases, and 3 bases stayed unmatched. CDR3 length equals 12 residues. The CDR3 DNA reads TGTGCCAGCAGTGCGGGACTAGCAACGCAGTATTTT. Translating gives CASSAGLATQYF.

The rearrangement uses TRBV28 and TRBJ1-2; 7 nucleotides match TRBD1. The CDR3 has 16 residues. J gave up 3 bases and V 5 bases, and 12 bases lay outside the gene matches. Germline V gene sequence: CDR1 MDHEN, CDR2 SYDVKM. The CDR3 region is CASSPTGALGDYGYTF. The CDR3 coding sequence is TGTGCCAGCAGTCCTACAGGGGCCCTTGGGGACTATGGCTACACCTTC.

This chain links TRBV6-5 with TRBJ2-1; 10 positions match TRBD1. The junction had 8 bases not matched to a gene; V was cut back by 5 bases and J by 7 bases. The V gene's germline CDR1 is MNHEY and CDR2 SVGAGI. This CDR3 has 15 amino acids. The CDR3 bases are TGTGCCAGCAGTAATTTGGACAGGGGGATAAATGAGCAGTTCTTC. Its protein product is CASSNLDRGINEQFF.

The V call is TRBV18, the J call TRBJ2-3; unclear D gene. The CDR3 is made up of 14 amino acids. Germline-derived CDR1 and CDR2 are KGHSH and LQKENI. Trimming stripped 3 bases from V and 1 base from J, with 8 bases between. The CDR3 loop is CASSPLEGTDTQYF. The CDR3 DNA follows: TGTGCCAGCTCACCCCTCGAGGGCACAGATACGCAGTATTTT.

The V call is TRBV2, the J call TRBJ2-1; 9 nucleotides align to TRBD1. The CDR3 is 14 residues long. The trim removed 11 bases at V and 4 bases at J, leaving 9 bases unmatched. Germline V gene lookup returns CDR1 SNHLY and CDR2 FYNNEI. The CDR3 here is CAWKTGTGYNEQFF. DNA of the CDR3: TGTGCCTGGAAAACCGGGACAGGGTACAATGAGCAGTTCTTC.

The V call is TRBV11-1, the J call TRBJ1-1; no reliable D call. CDR1 and CDR2 (germline): SGHAT, FQDESV (reference sequence). This CDR3 contains 13 residues. Trimming stripped 5 bases from V and 0 bases from J, with 7 bases between. CDR3 in amino acids: CASSRKMNTEAFF. DNA of the CDR3: TGTGCCAGCAGCCGTAAAATGAACACTGAAGCTTTCTTT.

The chain combines TRBV6-6 with TRBJ1-5; D ambiguous. Germline V gene lookup returns CDR1 MNHNY and CDR2 SVGAGI (reference sequence). V was clipped by 6 bases and J by 1 base, with 13 bases between them. The CDR3 consists of 15 residues. The CDR3 loop reads CASRVGFGSNQPQHF. CDR3 DNA: TGTGCCAGCAGGGTAGGCTTTGGGAGCAATCAGCCCCAGCATTTT.

The chain joins TRBV18 to TRBJ2-3, with 7 bases matching TRBD1. V lost 3 bases to trimming and J lost 1 base; unmatched junction nucleotides: 4. The CDR3 is 15 residues long. The germline CDR1 and CDR2 sequences are KGHSH and LQKENI. Written as DNA, the CDR3 is TGTGCCAGCTCACCGAACACAGGGGGCACAGATACGCAGTATTTT. This encodes CASSPNTGGTDTQYF.

The gene calls are TRBV7-8 and TRBJ2-3; no clear D. V was pared by 2 bases and J by 1 base, with 16 bases between. Germline CDR1 is SGHVS and CDR2 is FQNEAQ. The CDR3 runs 17 residues. The CDR3 sequence is CASSLKVQVVRTDTQYF. CDR3 DNA sequence: TGTGCCAGCAGCTTAAAGGTGCAGGTAGTACGCACAGATACGCAGTATTTT.

This chain joins TRBV7-2 and TRBJ2-1; D gene uncertain. The CDR3 has 17 amino acids. Trimming left V 0 bases short and J 0 bases short, with 12 bases between. The germline V gene encodes CDR1 SGHTA and CDR2 FQGNSA. The CDR3 reads CASSLALTASSYNEQFF. The CDR3 coding sequence is TGTGCCAGCAGCTTAGCGCTCACGGCCAGCTCCTACAATGAGCAGTTCTTC. The full variable domain, rest sourced from reference TRBV7-2 and TRBJ2-1, is GAGVSQSPSNKVTEKGKDVELRCDPISGHTALYWYRQSLGQGLEFLIYFQGNSAPDKSGLPSDRFSAERTGGSVSTLTIQRTQQEDSAVYLCASSLALTASSYNEQFFGPGTRLTVL.

CDR3 DNA: TGTGCCAGCTCACCGGGAGCGGGGCGAGAGACCCAGTACTTC. Protein product: CASSPGAGRETQYF. The chain links TRBV18 to TRBJ2-5; 7 nucleotides align to TRBD2. This CDR3 has 14 residues. In germline, CDR1 is KGHSH, CDR2 LQKENI. V was clipped by 3 bases and J by 4 bases; unmatched bases: 5.